The rows below give T cell receptor beta chains drawn from one sample of a study of OX40 agonist ivuxolimab in advanced cancers. Clones were sequenced by immunoSEQ multiplex PCR, and TCRdb holds only the in-frame ones, with some missing. The sample shows roughly 56,000 clones, more than 75% of them seen only once. Sequencing was performed on CD4+ or CD8+ T cells sorted from blood, taken in a trial of the OX40 agonist ivuxolimab. These receptors originate from an adult with an advanced solid tumor such as melanoma, head and neck, liver or kidney cancer. The CDR3 runs from the conserved cysteine through the conserved F or W. D genes are given only for firm matches. Clone size is given for some rows only: seen once, a few or many times, or a class if the clone is expanded.

j_call clone_size d_call v_call cdr3_aa cdr3_nt
TRBJ2-3 . . TRBV7-9 CASSPSTDTQYF TGTGCCAGCAGCCCGAGCACAGATACGCAGTATTTT
TRBJ2-5 . . TRBV12-2 CASRFLLGGQETQYF TGTGCAAGTCGCTTCTTGTTGGGGGGGCAAGAGACCCAGTACTTC
TRBJ2-7 once TRBD1 TRBV7-8 CASSLRDRGYGQYF TGTGCCAGCAGCCTCCGGGACAGGGGCTACGGGCAGTACTTC
TRBJ2-1 . . TRBV10-1 CASSEYPPGEQFF TGCGCCAGCAGTGAGTACCCTCCCGGTGAGCAGTTCTTC
TRBJ1-2 . TRBD1 TRBV5-1 CASSPLRDRANYGYTF TGCGCCAGCAGCCCCCTCCGGGACAGAGCTAACTATGGCTACACCTTC
TRBJ2-5 . TRBD2 TRBV9 CASSGGLAGEETQYF TGTGCCAGCAGCGGAGGACTAGCGGGAGAAGAGACCCAGTACTTC
TRBJ1-1 . . TRBV7-9 CASSLAVVVAGTEAFF TGTGCCAGCAGCTTAGCGGTGGTAGTGGCGGGCACTGAAGCTTTCTTT
TRBJ2-2 . . TRBV7-8 CASSLRRMNTGELFF TGTGCCAGCAGCTTACGGAGGATGAACACCGGGGAGCTGTTTTTT
TRBJ2-3 once TRBD2 TRBV7-2 CASSLSGISTDTQYF TGTGCCAGCAGCCTTAGCGGGATTAGCACAGATACGCAGTATTTT
TRBJ2-7 . . TRBV10-3 CATHEEESYEQYF TGTGCCACCCACGAGGAGGAGAGTTACGAGCAGTACTTC
TRBJ1-5 . . TRBV5-4 CASSFGGGGNQPQHF TGTGCCAGCAGCTTTGGGGGGGGAGGCAATCAGCCCCAGCATTTT
TRBJ2-7 . TRBD2 TRBV2 CASILLAGAFDEQYF TGTGCCAGCATCCTCCTTGCGGGAGCATTCGACGAGCAGTACTTC
TRBJ2-1 few . TRBV2 CASRLDLSSYNEQFF TGTGCCAGCAGGCTAGACTTGAGCTCCTACAATGAGCAGTTCTTC
TRBJ2-7 . . TRBV5-4 CASSFGGQSPYEQYF TGTGCCAGCAGCTTTGGCGGGCAGTCACCATACGAGCAGTACTTC
TRBJ2-2 once . TRBV19 CASSTGGLKNTGELFF TGTGCCAGTAGTACAGGGGGGTTGAAGAATACCGGGGAGCTGTTTTTT
TRBJ2-3 . TRBD2 TRBV6-5 CASTGGDTQYF TGTGCCAGCACGGGGGGAGATACGCAGTATTTT
TRBJ2-7 . . TRBV7-9 CASSPQEDSYEQYF TGTGCCAGCAGCCCACAAGAGGACTCCTACGAGCAGTACTTC
TRBJ1-5 . . TRBV19 CASSIDGGDQPQHF TGTGCCAGTAGTATAGACGGGGGGGATCAGCCCCAGCATTTT
TRBJ2-7 . TRBD1 TRBV2 CASSLGQGGEQYF TGTGCCAGCAGTCTGGGACAGGGTGGCGAGCAGTACTTC
TRBJ2-6 few . TRBV18 CASSLGSGANVLTF TGTGCCAGCTCACTTGGCTCTGGGGCCAACGTCCTGACTTTC
TRBJ2-3 . . TRBV7-2 CASSLGLSDTQYF TGTGCCAGCAGCTTGGGGCTTTCAGATACGCAGTATTTT
TRBJ2-7 . TRBD2 TRBV7-2 CASSLARLAGAYEQYF TGTGCCAGCAGCTTAGCGCGCCTCGCGGGGGCCTACGAGCAGTACTTC
TRBJ2-7 few . TRBV27 CASSFGRAYEQYF TGTGCCAGCAGTTTTGGCAGGGCCTACGAGCAGTACTTC
TRBJ2-1 . . TRBV28 CASSNMEANHNEQFF TGTGCCAGCAGCAACATGGAAGCCAATCACAATGAGCAGTTCTTC
TRBJ1-2 . TRBD1 TRBV5-6 CASDSRGLDYGYTF TGTGCCAGCGATAGCAGGGGGCTCGACTATGGCTACACCTTC
TRBJ2-1 . TRBD2 TRBV28 CATWLADNEQFF TGTGCCACCTGGCTAGCGGACAATGAGCAGTTCTTC
TRBJ2-1 once . TRBV20-1 CSTRGEQFF TGCAGCACCCGAGGTGAGCAGTTCTTC
TRBJ2-3 . . TRBV2 CASSKLQDPDTQYF TGTGCCAGCAGTAAACTACAGGATCCAGATACGCAGTATTTT
TRBJ2-1 . TRBD2 TRBV6-6 CASSISGRASYNEQFF TGTGCCAGCAGCATTAGCGGGAGGGCCTCCTACAATGAGCAGTTCTTC
TRBJ2-7 . . TRBV5-7 CASSLAHYLNLYEQYF TGTGCCAGCAGCTTGGCCCATTACCTAAACCTCTACGAGCAGTACTTC
TRBJ2-3 . . TRBV7-9 CASSPTMSSGSTDTQYF TGTGCCAGCAGCCCCACCATGTCGAGCGGGAGCACAGATACGCAGTATTTT
TRBJ2-7 . . TRBV11-3 CASSLGRDGEQYF TGTGCCAGCAGCTTAGGGAGGGACGGCGAGCAGTACTTC
TRBJ1-1 . TRBD1 TRBV9 CASSGDRVGNTEAFF TGTGCCAGCAGCGGGGACAGGGTCGGGAACACTGAAGCTTTCTTT
TRBJ1-5 . . TRBV28 CASSLTEYSNQPQHF TGTGCCAGCAGTTTGACAGAGTATAGCAATCAGCCCCAGCATTTT
TRBJ2-2 . . TRBV7-9 CASSPISGELFF TGTGCCAGCAGTCCTATTTCCGGGGAGCTGTTTTTT
TRBJ1-4 . . TRBV7-2 CASSLGPGMNEKLFF TGTGCCAGCAGCTTAGGTCCAGGGATGAATGAAAAACTGTTTTTT
TRBJ1-4 . TRBD1 TRBV5-1 CASSLTGQGALDEKLFF TGCGCCAGCAGCTTAACGGGACAGGGGGCATTGGATGAAAAACTGTTTTTT
TRBJ1-5 . . TRBV5-6 CASSSTRDRVRPQHF TGTGCCAGCAGCTCGACCCGGGACCGAGTACGGCCCCAGCATTTT
TRBJ2-3 . TRBD2 TRBV11-3 CASSPWATSGRISDTQYF TGTGCCAGCAGCCCCTGGGCGACTAGCGGGAGGATTTCAGATACGCAGTATTTT